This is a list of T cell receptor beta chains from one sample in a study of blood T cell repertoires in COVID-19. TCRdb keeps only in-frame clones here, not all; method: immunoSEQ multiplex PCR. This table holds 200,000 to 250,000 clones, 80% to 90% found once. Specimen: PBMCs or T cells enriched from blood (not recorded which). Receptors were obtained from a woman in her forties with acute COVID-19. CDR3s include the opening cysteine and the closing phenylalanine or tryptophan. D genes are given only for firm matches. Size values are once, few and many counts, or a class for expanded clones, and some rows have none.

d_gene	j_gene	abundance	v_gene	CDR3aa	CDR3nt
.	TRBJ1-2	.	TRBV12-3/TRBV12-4	CASVTGGRGGYTF	TGTGCCAGTGTTACCGGGGGAAGGGGTGGCTACACCTTC
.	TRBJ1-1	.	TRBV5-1	CASSFRVNTEAFF	TGCGCCAGCAGCTTCCGGGTGAACACTGAAGCTTTCTTT
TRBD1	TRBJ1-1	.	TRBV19	CASSIGTTGGAMTAFF	TGTGCCAGTAGTATAGGCACAACAGGGGGCGCGATGACTGCTTTCTTT
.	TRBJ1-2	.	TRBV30	CAWSGQIIYGYTF	TGTGCCTGGAGCGGACAGATAATCTATGGCTACACCTTC
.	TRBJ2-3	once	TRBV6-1	CASSERSHRDSGDTQYF	TGTGCCAGCAGTGAAAGGTCCCACAGGGATAGTGGAGATACGCAGTATTTT
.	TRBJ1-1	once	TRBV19	CASSMGWGANTEAFF	TGTGCCAGTAGTATGGGTTGGGGAGCGAACACTGAAGCTTTCTTT
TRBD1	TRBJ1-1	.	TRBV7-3	CASSLNGGQGNTEAFF	TGTGCCAGCAGCTTAAACGGGGGACAGGGGAACACTGAAGCTTTCTTT
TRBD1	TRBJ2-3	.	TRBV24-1	CATSDSGTGSPDTQYF	TGTGCCACCAGTGATTCCGGGACAGGGTCCCCCGATACGCAGTATTTT
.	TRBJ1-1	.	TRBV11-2	CASSFTILNTEAFF	TGTGCCAGCAGCTTCACAATTTTGAACACTGAAGCTTTCTTT
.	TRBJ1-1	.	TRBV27	CASSLSWGTGLEAFF	TGTGCCAGCAGTTTATCGTGGGGTACAGGGCTCGAAGCTTTCTTT
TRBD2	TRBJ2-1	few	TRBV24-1	CATSDLASGGVEQFF	TGTGCCACCAGTGATTTGGCTAGCGGGGGGGTTGAGCAGTTCTTC
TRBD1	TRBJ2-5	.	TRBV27	CASSSLGQGIKTQYF	TGTGCCAGCAGTTCCCTGGGACAGGGGATAAAGACCCAGTACTTC
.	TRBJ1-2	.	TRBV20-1	CSARQGNGYTF	TGCAGTGCTAGACAGGGCAATGGCTACACCTTC
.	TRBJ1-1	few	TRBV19	CASTLGGSGNTEAFF	TGTGCCAGTACCCTGGGGGGGAGTGGGAACACTGAAGCTTTCTTT
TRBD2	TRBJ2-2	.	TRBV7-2	CASSPRRGGRGTGELFF	TGTGCCAGCAGCCCCCGGCGCGGAGGGAGGGGAACCGGGGAGCTGTTTTTT
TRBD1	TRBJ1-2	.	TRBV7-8	CASSTLGTEDYGYTF	TGTGCCAGCAGCACCCTCGGGACAGAGGACTATGGCTACACCTTC
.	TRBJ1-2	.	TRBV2	CASSPGPGSYGYTF	TGTGCCAGCAGTCCCGGTCCAGGATCATATGGCTACACCTTC
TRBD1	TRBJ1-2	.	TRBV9	CASSVNIQGTDYGYTF	TGTGCCAGCAGCGTAAATATACAGGGGACGGACTATGGCTACACCTTC
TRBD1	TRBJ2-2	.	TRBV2	CASRQGAYTGELFF	TGTGCCAGCAGACAGGGGGCGTATACCGGGGAGCTGTTTTTT
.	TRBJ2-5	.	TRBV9	CASSVDSQETQYF	TGTGCCAGCAGCGTCGACAGCCAAGAGACCCAGTACTTC
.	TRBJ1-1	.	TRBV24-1	CATSDRLGEAFF	TGTGCCACCAGTGACAGACTTGGTGAAGCTTTCTTT
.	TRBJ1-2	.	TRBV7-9	CASSQSMWAGVYGYTF	TGTGCCAGCAGCCAAAGTATGTGGGCAGGGGTTTATGGCTACACCTTC
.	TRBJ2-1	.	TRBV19	CASSIQGGIGYNEQFF	TGTGCCAGTAGTATCCAGGGGGGAATAGGATACAATGAGCAGTTCTTC
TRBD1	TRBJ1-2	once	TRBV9	CASSVAGTDPYGYTF	TGTGCCAGCAGCGTAGCTGGGACAGATCCGTATGGCTACACCTTC
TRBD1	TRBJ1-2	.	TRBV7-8	CASSPGQGPVYGYTF	TGTGCCAGCAGCCCAGGACAGGGCCCAGTCTATGGCTACACCTTC
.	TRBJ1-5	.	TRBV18	CASEHSGARRGNQPQHF	TGTGCCAGCGAACATAGCGGAGCCCGGCGAGGCAATCAGCCCCAGCATTTT
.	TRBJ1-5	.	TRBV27	CASSPPYSNQPQHF	TGTGCCAGCAGTCCCCCTTATAGCAATCAGCCCCAGCATTTT
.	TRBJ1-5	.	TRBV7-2	CASSESRTSAQHF	TGTGCCAGCAGCGAATCCAGGACATCCGCCCAGCATTTT
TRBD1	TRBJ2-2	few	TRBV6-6	CASSRSWTGEGGELFF	TGTGCCAGCAGCCGATCCTGGACAGGGGAAGGCGGGGAGCTGTTTTTT
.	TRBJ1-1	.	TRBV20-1	CSRTATEAFF	TGCAGTCGTACTGCCACTGAAGCTTTCTTT
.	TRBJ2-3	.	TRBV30	CAWRLTGPGDTQYF	TGTGCCTGGAGGTTGACAGGTCCAGGTGATACGCAGTATTTT
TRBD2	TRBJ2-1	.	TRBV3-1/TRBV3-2	CASSQGTSDSYNEQFF	TGTGCCAGCAGCCAGGGGACTAGCGATTCCTACAATGAGCAGTTCTTC
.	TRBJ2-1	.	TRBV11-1	CASSAGGSRNEQFF	TGTGCCAGCAGCGCCGGGGGATCCAGGAATGAGCAGTTCTTC
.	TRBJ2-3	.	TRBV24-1	CATSGAGAPDTQYF	TGTGCCACCAGTGGCGCGGGTGCCCCAGATACGCAGTATTTT
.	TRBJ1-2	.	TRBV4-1	CASSQSGSQGNYGYTF	TGCGCCAGCAGCCAATCTGGGAGTCAGGGGAACTATGGCTACACCTTC
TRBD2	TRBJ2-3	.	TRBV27	CASSFQERVAGVQYGAQYF	TGTGCCAGCAGTTTCCAGGAGAGAGTAGCGGGGGTTCAGTACGGCGCGCAGTATTTT
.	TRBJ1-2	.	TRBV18	CASSPPAGEGYTF	TGTGCCAGCTCACCACCGGCAGGTGAAGGCTACACCTTC
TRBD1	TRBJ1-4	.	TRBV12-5	CASGPGGLNEKLFF	TGTGCTAGTGGCCCAGGGGGCTTAAATGAAAAACTGTTTTTT
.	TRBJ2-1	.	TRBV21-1	CASSKDDLGAPNEQFF	TGTGCCAGCAGCAAAGACGACCTGGGGGCGCCGAATGAGCAGTTCTTC
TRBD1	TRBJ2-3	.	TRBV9	CASSVGNRGPVDTQYF	TGTGCCAGCAGCGTAGGAAACAGGGGGCCGGTGGATACGCAGTATTTT
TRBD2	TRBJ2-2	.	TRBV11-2	CASSLFLTSGVTGELFF	TGTGCCAGCAGCTTATTCCTTACTAGCGGGGTAACCGGGGAGCTGTTTTTT
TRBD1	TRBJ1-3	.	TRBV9	CASSPRTGGSGNTIYF	TGTGCCAGCAGCCCCCGGACAGGGGGCTCTGGAAACACCATATATTTT
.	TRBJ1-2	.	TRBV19	CASSIDAGTPANYGYTF	TGTGCCAGTAGTATAGATGCCGGGACACCAGCTAACTATGGCTACACCTTC
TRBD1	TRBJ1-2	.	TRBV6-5	CASTESWGQGYGYTF	TGTGCCAGCACCGAGTCTTGGGGACAGGGCTACGGCTACACCTTC
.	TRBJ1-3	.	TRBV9	CASSVNPSSGNTIYF	TGTGCCAGCAGCGTAAATCCTAGCTCTGGAAACACCATATATTTT